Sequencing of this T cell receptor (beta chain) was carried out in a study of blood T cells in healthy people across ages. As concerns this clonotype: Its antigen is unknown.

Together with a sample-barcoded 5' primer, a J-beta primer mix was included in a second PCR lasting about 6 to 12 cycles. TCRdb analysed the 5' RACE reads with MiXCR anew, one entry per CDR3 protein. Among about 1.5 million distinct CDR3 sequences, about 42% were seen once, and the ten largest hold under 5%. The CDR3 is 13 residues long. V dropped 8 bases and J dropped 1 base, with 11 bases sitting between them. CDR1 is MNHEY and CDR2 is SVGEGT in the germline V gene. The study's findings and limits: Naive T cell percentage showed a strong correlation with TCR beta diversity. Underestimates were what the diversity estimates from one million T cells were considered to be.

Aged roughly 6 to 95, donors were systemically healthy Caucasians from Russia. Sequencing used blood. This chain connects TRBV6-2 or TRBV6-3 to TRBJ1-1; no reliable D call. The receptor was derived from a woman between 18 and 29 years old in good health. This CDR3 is CASRDWENTEAFF. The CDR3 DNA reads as TGTGCCAGCCGCGATTGGGAGAACACTGAAGCTTTCTTT.